The 7 T cell receptor beta chains presented below share a single source sample, sequenced in a study of blood T cell repertoires in COVID-19. This table comes from immunoSEQ multiplex PCR, and its TCRdb copy is limited to in-frame clones, with some not included. This sample has tens of thousands of clones; roughly 84% occur once, and the top ten carry more than 20%. The sample comprised peripheral blood. Receptor source: an older man with active or convalescent COVID-19.

The table lists this clone with a few counts. The chain combines TRBV5-1 with TRBJ1-4; D might be TRBD1 (5 bases). There are 15 residues in the CDR3. Per germline, CDR1 SGHRS and CDR2 YFSETQ. Trimming removed 4 bases at V and 4 bases at J, with 14 bases between. CDR3 sequence reads: CASSPDSLGNEKLFF. Here the CDR3 DNA reads TGCGCCAGCAGCCCAGACAGTTTAGGTAATGAAAAACTGTTTTTT.

This clone came up a few times. Other DNA sequences in this specimen translate into the identical CDR3. The V gene is TRBV15, the J gene TRBJ1-5; TRBD1 matches 8 bases. CDR1 is LNHNV, CDR2 YYDKDF, per germline (reference sequence). V lost 5 bases and J lost 3; bases outside the gene matches: 6. This CDR3 has 15 residues. CDR3 coding DNA: TGTGCCACCAGCGGATTGGGACAGGTCAATCAGCCCCAGCATTTT. This gives the protein CATSGLGQVNQPQHF.

The genes are TRBV3-1 (or the pseudogene TRBV3-2) and TRBJ2-1, with 9 bases matching TRBD2. The germline V gene encodes CDR1 LGHDT and CDR2 YNNKEL (reference sequence). CDR3 size: 15 residues. Trimming removed 1 base from V and 8 bases from J; junction bases left unmatched: 6. The DNA of the CDR3 is TGTGCCAGCAGCCAAGTTAGCGGGAGTATCCATGAGCAGTTCTTC. Translated, it gives CASSQVSGSIHEQFF.

V gene TRBV18 combines with J gene TRBJ2-7, with D tentatively TRBD1 (6 bases). The CDR3 sequence is 14 residues long. Trimming removed 3 bases at V and 1 base at J, with 10 bases between. Per germline, CDR1 KGHSH and CDR2 LQKENI. The DNA of the CDR3 is TGTGCCAGCTCACCGCTGGACAGTTCCTACGAGCAGTACTTC. Its translation: CASSPLDSSYEQYF.

The V call is TRBV5-4, the J call TRBJ1-2, with 10 bases identical to TRBD1. The CDR3 extends over 17 amino acids. With 1 base clipped from V and 1 base from J, the junction kept 7 bases outside the gene matches. CDR1 SGHNT and CDR2 YYREEE come from the germline V gene (reference sequence). The CDR3 sequence is CASSLPGTGDFNYGYTF. For the CDR3, the DNA is TGTGCCAGCAGCTTGCCCGGGACAGGGGATTTTAACTATGGCTACACCTTC.

The J gene is TRBJ2-3, the V gene TRBV30, with D tentatively TRBD2 (7 bases). CDR3 length: 14 residues. V was shortened by 0 bases and J by 5 bases, with 12 bases between the two germline ends. From germline, CDR1 is GTSNPN and CDR2 SVGIG (reference sequence). The chain's CDR3 is CAWSVGGARDTQYF. CDR3 nucleotide sequence: TGTGCCTGGAGTGTAGGGGGGGCGCGAGATACGCAGTATTTT.

The chain couples TRBV5-4 to TRBJ2-5, with 12 bases lining up with TRBD2. J lost 4 bases, V lost 4 bases, and 8 bases had no gene match. This CDR3 is built from 16 residues. From germline, CDR1 is SGHNT and CDR2 YYREEE (reference sequence). In DNA, the CDR3 is TGTGCCAGCAGCCCGCTAGCGGGAGGGCCTGGAGAGACCCAGTACTTC. Amino acid sequence: CASSPLAGGPGETQYF.